This is a list of T cell receptor beta chains from one sample in a study of blood T cell repertoires in COVID-19. The table came from immunoSEQ multiplex PCR; TCRdb's copy has only in-frame clones and leaves some out. The sample holds some 48,000 clones; 85% to 95% are singletons and the top ten take 1%. The sample was peripheral blood. The receptor set was obtained from a man aged 60 to 69 with COVID-19, enrolled during active disease. Each CDR3 is given without its conserved first and last residue.

>TRBJ1-2|TRBV2
ASSERDRGRLGYT
>TRBJ1-1|TRBV11-2
ASSYRPSTGLRAF
>TRBJ1-5|TRBV24-1
ATSDPFSNQPQH
>TRBJ1-4|TRBV24-1
ATSDYSPGGAGQPNEKLF
>TRBJ2-7|TRBV28
ASSFVNEQY
>TRBJ1-1|TRBV19
ASSFSLRQGQNTEAF
>TRBJ2-1|TRBV4-3
ASSQSASAPYNEQF
>TRBJ2-1|TRBV29-1
SVEPSGRNDEQF
>TRBJ2-7|TRBV19
ASSRDSAYEQY
>TRBJ1-3|TRBV18
ASSPSTGISGNTIY
>TRBJ1-5|TRBV4-2
ASSQDAGTGSNQPQH
>TRBJ1-2|TRBV2
ASSRTGVGGYT
>TRBJ2-5|TRBV7-2
ASSLDRVQETQY
>TRBJ2-1|TRBV4-2
ASSRSGLVLYDEQF
>TRBJ1-4|TRBV30
AWRKTGFNEKLF
>TRBJ2-7|TRBV11-2
ASSFPGEYEQY
>TRBJ2-2|TRBV12-5
ASGGQNTGELF
>TRBJ1-3|TRBV5-4
ASRPGGPRAGNTIY
>TRBJ1-1|TRBV19
ASSTPGVKGTEAF
>TRBJ1-1|TRBV18
ASSPQGWAEAF
>TRBJ2-1|TRBV5-4
ASSRWTGQNNEQF
>TRBJ2-1|TRBV4-2
ASSQDFASREGRF
>TRBJ2-2|TRBV7-8
ASQYTNTGELF
>TRBJ2-1|TRBV5-4
ASSPEGTSGYNEQF
>TRBJ1-1|TRBV12-5
ASGTGTNTEAF
>TRBJ1-1|TRBV6-5
ASSYSPGQVNTEAF
>TRBJ1-1|TRBV19
ASRDRPLNTEAF
>TRBJ1-5|TRBV21-1
ASSKGVIRDSLKNQPQH
>TRBJ1-5|TRBV7-9
ATAGQGDQPQH
>TRBJ2-1|TRBV12-3/TRBV12-4
ASTESGEQF
>TRBJ1-1|TRBV18
ASSYTGTVNTEAF
>TRBJ2-2|TRBV11-1
ASSNREGRTGELF
>TRBJ1-5|TRBV3-1/TRBV3-2
ASSRRGDQPQH
>TRBJ1-5|TRBV15
ATSRELLSNQPQH
>TRBJ1-1|TRBV6-5
ASRSQGAPNTEAF
>TRBJ2-1|TRBV12-3/TRBV12-4
ASSPYGGAGKF
>TRBJ1-5|TRBV12-3/TRBV12-4
ASSPGGDQPQH
>TRBJ1-3|TRBV12-3/TRBV12-4
ASSFRGGNTIY
>TRBJ2-2|TRBV11-3
ASRVGGTNTGELF
>TRBJ1-1|TRBV14
ASSHYDRAPGSEAF